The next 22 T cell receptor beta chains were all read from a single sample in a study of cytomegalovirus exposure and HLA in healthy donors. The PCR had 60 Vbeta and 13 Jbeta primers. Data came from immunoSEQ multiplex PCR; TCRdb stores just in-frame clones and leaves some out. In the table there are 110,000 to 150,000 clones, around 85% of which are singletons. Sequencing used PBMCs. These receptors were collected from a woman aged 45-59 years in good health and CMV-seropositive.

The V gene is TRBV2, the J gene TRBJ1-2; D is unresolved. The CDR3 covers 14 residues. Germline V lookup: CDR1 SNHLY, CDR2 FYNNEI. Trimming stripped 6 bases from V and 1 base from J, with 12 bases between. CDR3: CASRSSDFNYGYTF. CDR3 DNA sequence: TGTGCCAGCAGGTCTTCGGACTTTAACTATGGCTACACCTTC.

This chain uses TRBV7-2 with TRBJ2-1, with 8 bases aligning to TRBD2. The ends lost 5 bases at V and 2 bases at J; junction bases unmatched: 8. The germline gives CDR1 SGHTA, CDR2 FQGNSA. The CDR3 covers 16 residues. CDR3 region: CASSPSTGGPYNEQFF. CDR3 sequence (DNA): TGTGCCAGCAGCCCGAGTACGGGGGGGCCCTACAATGAGCAGTTCTTC. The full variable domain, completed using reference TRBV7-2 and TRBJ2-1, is GAGVSQSPSNKVTEKGKDVELRCDPISGHTALYWYRQSLGQGLEFLIYFQGNSAPDKSGLPSDRFSAERTGGSVSTLTIQRTQQEDSAVYLCASSPSTGGPYNEQFFGPGTRLTVL.

Written as DNA, the CDR3 is TGTGCCAGCAGCGTAGAGGCGGGAACCACAGATACGCAGTATTTT. This sequence encodes CASSVEAGTTDTQYF. This chain links TRBV9 with TRBJ2-3; perhaps TRBD2 as D (6 bases). In germline, CDR1 is SGDLS, CDR2 YYNGEE. V was trimmed by 0 bases and J by 2 bases, leaving 10 bases between them. This CDR3 spans 15 amino acids.

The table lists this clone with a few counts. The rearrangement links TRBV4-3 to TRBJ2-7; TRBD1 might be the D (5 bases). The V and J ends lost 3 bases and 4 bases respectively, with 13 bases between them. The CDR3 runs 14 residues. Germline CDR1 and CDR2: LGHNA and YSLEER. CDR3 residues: CASSQGPRVYEQYF. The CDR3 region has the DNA TGCGCCAGCAGCCAGGGGCCCCGAGTGTACGAGCAGTACTTC.

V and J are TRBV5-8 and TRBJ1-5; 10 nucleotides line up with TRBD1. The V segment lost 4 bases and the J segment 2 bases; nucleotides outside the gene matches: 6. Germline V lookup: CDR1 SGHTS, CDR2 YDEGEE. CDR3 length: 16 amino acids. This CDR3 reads CASSLWTGGGNQPQHF. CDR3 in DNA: TGTGCCAGCAGCCTATGGACAGGGGGAGGCAATCAGCCCCAGCATTTT.

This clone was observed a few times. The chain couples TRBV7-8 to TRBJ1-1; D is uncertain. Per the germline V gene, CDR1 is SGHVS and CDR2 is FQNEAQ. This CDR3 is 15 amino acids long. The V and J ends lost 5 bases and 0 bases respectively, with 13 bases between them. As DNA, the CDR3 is TGTGCCAGCAGCGTATCACACAGCCTGAACACTGAAGCTTTCTTT. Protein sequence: CASSVSHSLNTEAFF.

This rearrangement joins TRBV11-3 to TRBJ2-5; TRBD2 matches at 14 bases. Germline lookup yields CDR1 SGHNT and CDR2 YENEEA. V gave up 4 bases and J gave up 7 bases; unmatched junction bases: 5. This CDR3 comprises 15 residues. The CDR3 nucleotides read TGTGCCAGCAGCTCGGGACTAGCGGGGGTAGCGACCCAGTACTTC. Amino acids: CASSSGLAGVATQYF.

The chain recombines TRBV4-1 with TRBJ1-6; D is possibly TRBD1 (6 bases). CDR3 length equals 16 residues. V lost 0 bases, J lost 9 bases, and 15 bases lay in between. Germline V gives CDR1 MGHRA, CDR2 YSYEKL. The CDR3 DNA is TGCGCCAGCAGCCAAGAACACTCCCGGGACACTTCACCCCTCCACTTT. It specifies CASSQEHSRDTSPLHF.

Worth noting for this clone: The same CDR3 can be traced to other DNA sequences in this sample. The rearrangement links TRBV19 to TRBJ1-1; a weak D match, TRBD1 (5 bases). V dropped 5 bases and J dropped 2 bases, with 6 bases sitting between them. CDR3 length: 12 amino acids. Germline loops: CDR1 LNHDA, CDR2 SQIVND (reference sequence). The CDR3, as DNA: TGTGCCAGTAGTCAGGGAAACACTGAAGCTTTCTTT. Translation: CASSQGNTEAFF. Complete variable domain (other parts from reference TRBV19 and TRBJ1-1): DGGITQSPKYLFRKEGQNVTLSCEQNLNHDAMYWYRQDPGQGLRLIYYSQIVNDFQKGDIAEGYSVSREKKESFPLTVTSAQKNPTAFYLCASSQGNTEAFFGQGTRLTVV.

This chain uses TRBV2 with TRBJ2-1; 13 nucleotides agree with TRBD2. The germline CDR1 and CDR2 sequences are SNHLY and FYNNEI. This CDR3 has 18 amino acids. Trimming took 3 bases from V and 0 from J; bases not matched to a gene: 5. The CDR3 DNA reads TGTGCCAGCAGTGACTCTCGACTAGCGGGGGGCTCCTACAATGAGCAGTTCTTC. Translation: CASSDSRLAGGSYNEQFF.

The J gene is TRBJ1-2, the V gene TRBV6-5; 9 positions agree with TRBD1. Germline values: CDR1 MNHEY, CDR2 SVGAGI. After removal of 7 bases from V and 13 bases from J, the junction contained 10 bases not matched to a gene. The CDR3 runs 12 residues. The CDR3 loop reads CASIEGDREATF. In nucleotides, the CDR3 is TGTGCCAGCATCGAAGGGGACAGGGAAGCCACCTTC.

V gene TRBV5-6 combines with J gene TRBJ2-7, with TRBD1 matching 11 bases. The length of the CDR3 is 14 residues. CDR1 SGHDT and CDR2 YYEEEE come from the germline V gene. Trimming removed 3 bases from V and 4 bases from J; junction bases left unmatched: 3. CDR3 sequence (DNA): TGTGCCAGCAGCTGGGGGGACAGGGGGTACGAGCAGTACTTC. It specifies CASSWGDRGYEQYF. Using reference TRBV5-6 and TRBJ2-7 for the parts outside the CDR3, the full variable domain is DAGVTQSPTHLIKTRGQQVTLRCSPKSGHDTVSWYQQALGQGPQFIFQYYEEEERQRGNFPDRFSGHQFPNYSSELNVNALLLGDSALYLCASSWGDRGYEQYFGPGTRLTVT.

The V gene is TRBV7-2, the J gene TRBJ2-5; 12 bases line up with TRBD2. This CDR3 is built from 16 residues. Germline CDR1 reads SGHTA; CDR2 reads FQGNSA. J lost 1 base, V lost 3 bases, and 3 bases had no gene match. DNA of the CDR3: TGTGCCAGCAGCTTTCTAGCGGGGGGGATCCAAGAGACCCAGTACTTC. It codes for CASSFLAGGIQETQYF.

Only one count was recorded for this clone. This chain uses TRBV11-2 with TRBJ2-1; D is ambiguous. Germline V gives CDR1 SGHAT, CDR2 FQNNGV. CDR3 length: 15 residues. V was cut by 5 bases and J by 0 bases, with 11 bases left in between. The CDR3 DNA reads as TGTGCCAGCAGCAACAGCCTGAGCTCCTACAATGAGCAGTTCTTC. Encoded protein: CASSNSLSSYNEQFF.

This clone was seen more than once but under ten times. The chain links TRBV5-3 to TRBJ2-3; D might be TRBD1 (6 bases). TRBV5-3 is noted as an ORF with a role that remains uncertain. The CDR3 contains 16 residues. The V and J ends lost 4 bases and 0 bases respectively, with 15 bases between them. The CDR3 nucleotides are TGTGCCAGAAGCCTCGGGACATTTTCTAGCACAGATACGCAGTATTTT. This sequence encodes CARSLGTFSSTDTQYF.

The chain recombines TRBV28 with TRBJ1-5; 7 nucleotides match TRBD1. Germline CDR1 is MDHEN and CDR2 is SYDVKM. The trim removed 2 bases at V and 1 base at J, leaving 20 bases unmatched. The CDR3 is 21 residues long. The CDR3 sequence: CASSLAGQIIPVAGSNQPQHF. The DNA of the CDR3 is TGTGCCAGCAGTTTAGCGGGACAGATAATACCGGTCGCGGGGAGCAATCAGCCCCAGCATTTT.

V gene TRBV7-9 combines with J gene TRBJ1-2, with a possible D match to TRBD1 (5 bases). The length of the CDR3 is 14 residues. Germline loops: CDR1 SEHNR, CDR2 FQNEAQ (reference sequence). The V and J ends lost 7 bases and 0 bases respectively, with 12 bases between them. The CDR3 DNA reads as TGTGCCAGCACCCCGTCAGGGACTAACTATGGCTACACCTTC. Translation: CASTPSGTNYGYTF. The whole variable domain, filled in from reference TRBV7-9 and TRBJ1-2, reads DTGVSQNPRHKITKRGQNVTFRCDPISEHNRLYWYRQTLGQGPEFLTYFQNEAQLEKSRLLSDRFSAERPKGSFSTLEIQRTEQGDSAMYLCASTPSGTNYGYTFGSGTRLTVV.

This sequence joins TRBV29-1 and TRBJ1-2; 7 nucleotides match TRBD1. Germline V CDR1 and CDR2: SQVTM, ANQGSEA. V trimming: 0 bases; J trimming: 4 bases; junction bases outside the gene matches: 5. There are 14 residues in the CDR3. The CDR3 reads CSVEDRGILYGYTF. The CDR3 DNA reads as TGCAGCGTTGAAGACAGGGGGATCCTCTATGGCTACACCTTC.

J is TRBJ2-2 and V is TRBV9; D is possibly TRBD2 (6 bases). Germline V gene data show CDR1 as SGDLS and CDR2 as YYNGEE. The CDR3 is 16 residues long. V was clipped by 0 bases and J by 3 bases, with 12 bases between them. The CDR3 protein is CASSVDGGPDTGELFF. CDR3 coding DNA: TGTGCCAGCAGCGTAGATGGAGGGCCCGACACCGGGGAGCTGTTTTTT.

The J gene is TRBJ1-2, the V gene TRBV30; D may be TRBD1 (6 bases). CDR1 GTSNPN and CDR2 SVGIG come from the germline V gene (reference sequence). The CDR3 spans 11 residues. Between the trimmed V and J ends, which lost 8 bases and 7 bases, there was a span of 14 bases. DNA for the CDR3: TGTGCCCGGGGGGGGGCTGGTGGCTACACCTTC. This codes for CARGGAGGYTF.

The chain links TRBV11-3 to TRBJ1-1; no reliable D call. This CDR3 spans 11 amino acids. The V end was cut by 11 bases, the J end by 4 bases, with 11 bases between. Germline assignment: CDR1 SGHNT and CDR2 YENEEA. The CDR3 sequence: CAGSGPTEAFF. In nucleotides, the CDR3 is TGTGCCGGAAGTGGGCCCACTGAAGCTTTCTTT.

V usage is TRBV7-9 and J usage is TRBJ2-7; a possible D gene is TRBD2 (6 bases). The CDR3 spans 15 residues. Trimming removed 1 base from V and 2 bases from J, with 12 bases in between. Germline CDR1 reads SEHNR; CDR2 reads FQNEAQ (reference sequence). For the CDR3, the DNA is TGTGCCAGCAGCTTAGGGGACTTACAAACCTACGAGCAGTACTTC. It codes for CASSLGDLQTYEQYF.